What follows are 22 T cell receptor beta chains derived from one specimen sequenced in a study of T cells in Graves' hyperthyroidism and ophthalmopathy. Researchers amplified the TCR beta CDR3 regions from RNA transcripts. An initial round of RT-PCR targeting the TCR CDR3 relied on the HTBI primer set. A single record per CDR3 protein comes from TCRdb applying MiXCR to the multiplex PCR reads. The sample has over 200,000 distinct CDR3 sequences, about 15% seen once. The sequenced sample consisted of blood. The receptor source for this set is a man aged 50-59 years with Graves' hyperthyroidism.

The sample holds many counts of this clonotype. V usage is TRBV28 and J usage is TRBJ1-4; possible D gene TRBD1, 5 bases. Trimming pared 4 bases from V and 0 bases from J, leaving 9 bases between. Germline V lookup: CDR1 MDHEN, CDR2 SYDVKM. This CDR3 comprises 15 residues. DNA of the CDR3: TGTGCCAGCAGTTACAGACAGACAACTAATGAAAAACTGTTTTTT. Its protein is CASSYRQTTNEKLFF.

This chain connects TRBV29-1 to TRBJ2-3; D is perhaps TRBD2 (6 bases). Per germline, CDR1 SQVTM and CDR2 ANQGSEA. V lost 3 bases and J 8 bases, leaving 12 bases between the germline ends. The CDR3 contains 12 residues. CDR3 sequence reads: CSVDASGGTQYF. CDR3 coding DNA: TGCAGCGTTGATGCGTCCGGGGGTACGCAGTATTTT.

The chain is built from TRBV2 and TRBJ1-4; no reliable D call. CDR1 is SNHLY and CDR2 is FYNNEI in the germline V gene. The CDR3 is 13 residues long. V was pared by 6 bases and J by 5 bases, with 10 bases between. The DNA of the CDR3 is TGTGCCAGCAGGAGGGCTGAGAATGAAAAACTGTTTTTT. Amino acid sequence: CASRRAENEKLFF.

The chain combines TRBV25-1 with TRBJ2-7; 9 bases map to TRBD1. The V gene's germline CDR1 is MGHDK and CDR2 SYGVNS. The CDR3 totals 16 residues. Trimming at V came to 5 bases and at J to 4 bases, leaving 12 bases not matched to a gene. The CDR3 DNA reads as TGTGCCAGCAGTTTTTCCCGGGACAGGGATCCGTACGAGCAGTACTTC. Protein product: CASSFSRDRDPYEQYF.

This clonotype has ten or more counts. V gene TRBV11-2 combines with J gene TRBJ2-3; 12 bases map to TRBD2. V lost 5 bases to trimming and J lost 0 bases; unmatched junction nucleotides: 3. CDR3 length equals 16 residues. CDR1 SGHAT and CDR2 FQNNGV come from the germline V gene. The CDR3 is CASSGGTSGSTDTQYF. DNA of the CDR3: TGTGCCAGCAGCGGAGGGACTAGCGGGAGCACAGATACGCAGTATTTT.

This clonotype was counted at least ten times. The genes are TRBV27 and TRBJ2-7; TRBD1 is a possible D gene (5 bases). The germline CDR1 and CDR2 sequences are MNHEY and SMNVEV (reference sequence). V gave up 5 bases and J gave up 2 bases, with 13 bases separating them. There are 14 residues in the CDR3. The CDR3 coding sequence is TGTGCCAGCAGTGAGACAGCTCCCCCCTACGAGCAGTACTTC. It is translated as CASSETAPPYEQYF.

This clonotype was seen a few times. The gene calls are TRBV6-1 and TRBJ1-2; no definite D call. The CDR3 has 15 residues. In germline, CDR1 is MNHNS, CDR2 SASEGT. Trimming pared 7 bases from V and 8 bases from J, leaving 23 bases between. The CDR3 protein is CASTFFQSSLGGYTF. CDR3 bases: TGTGCCAGCACCTTCTTTCAGTCATCCCTGGGAGGCTACACCTTC.

There are many counts of this clonotype. V usage is TRBV6-5 and J usage is TRBJ2-2, with D possibly matching TRBD1 (5 bases). Germline values: CDR1 MNHEY, CDR2 SVGAGI. The CDR3 runs 15 residues. Trimming pared 2 bases from V and 5 bases from J, leaving 12 bases between. Written as DNA, the CDR3 is TGTGCCAGCAGTTACGGTGACAGTTCTACCGGGGAGCTGTTTTTT. Protein: CASSYGDSSTGELFF.

The rearrangement uses TRBV24-1 and TRBJ2-3; no reliable D call. Per the germline V gene, CDR1 is KGHDR and CDR2 is SFDVKD. V gave up 8 bases and J gave up 6 bases, with 14 bases separating them. The CDR3 extends over 13 amino acids. The DNA of the CDR3 is TGTGCCACCACCCCCCGGTACGGTGATACGCAGTATTTT. This gives the protein CATTPRYGDTQYF.

This clonotype appeared many times. This sequence joins TRBV20-1 and TRBJ1-1, with D unclear. CDR3 size: 11 residues. V was clipped by 4 bases and J by 10 bases, with 13 bases between them. Germline CDR1 DFQATT, CDR2 SNEGSKA (reference sequence). CDR3 protein: CSATGPSVAFF. CDR3 DNA sequence: TGCAGTGCTACCGGGCCCTCGGTAGCTTTCTTT.

The chain links TRBV5-5 to TRBJ2-7, with 11 bases identical to TRBD2. The CDR3 has 15 amino acids. Germline V gene sequence: CDR1 SGHKS, CDR2 YYEKEE (reference sequence). Unmatched junction bases numbered 5, after V lost 2 bases and J lost 4 bases. This CDR3 reads CASSFWLAGGYEQYF. CDR3 sequence (DNA): TGTGCCAGCAGCTTCTGGCTAGCGGGAGGATACGAGCAGTACTTC.

This clonotype occurred many times. The V call is TRBV28, the J call TRBJ2-1; TRBD1 aligns across 8 bases. The CDR3 has 17 amino acids. Germline trimming cut 1 base from V and 2 bases from J; bases unmatched to any gene: 7. The germline V gene has CDR1 MDHEN and CDR2 SYDVKM. The CDR3 sequence is CASSLFVGQGAYNEQFF. The CDR3 DNA is TGTGCCAGCAGTTTATTTGTCGGACAGGGCGCCTACAATGAGCAGTTCTTC. The full variable domain, completed using reference TRBV28 and TRBJ2-1, is DVKVTQSSRYLVKRTGEKVFLECVQDMDHENMFWYRQDPGLGLRLIYFSYDVKMKEKGDIPEGYSVSREKKERFSLILESASTNQTSMYLCASSLFVGQGAYNEQFFGPGTRLTVL.

In its sample, this clonotype was seen a few times. J is TRBJ1-5 and V is TRBV7-3, with D tentatively TRBD1 (5 bases). Germline V lookup: CDR1 SGHTA, CDR2 FQGTGA. Trimming removed 3 bases at V and 3 bases at J, with 18 bases between. The CDR3 runs 17 residues. CDR3: CASSLRGRGNNNQPQHF. The CDR3 bases are TGTGCCAGCAGCTTGAGGGGACGCGGGAACAACAATCAGCCCCAGCATTTT.

The chain is built from TRBV11-2 and TRBJ2-1; 10 bases agree with TRBD2. Germline trimming cut 5 bases from V and 3 bases from J; bases unmatched to any gene: 7. CDR3 length: 16 amino acids. The germline CDR1 and CDR2 sequences are SGHAT and FQNNGV. The CDR3 loop reads CASSVSGTSDYNEQFF. For the CDR3, the DNA is TGTGCCAGCAGCGTAAGCGGGACTAGCGACTACAATGAGCAGTTCTTC.

The chain recombines TRBV28 with TRBJ2-1; TRBD2 matches at 10 bases. The J segment lost 8 bases and the V segment lost 7 bases, leaving 11 bases of the junction unmatched. The CDR3 runs to 15 residues. Germline V lookup: CDR1 MDHEN, CDR2 SYDVKM. The CDR3 DNA is TGTGCCAGCAACAGCTCTAGCGGGAGTTTGGATGAGCAGTTCTTC. Translation: CASNSSSGSLDEQFF.

This clonotype was found many times. This rearrangement joins TRBV12-3 or TRBV12-4 to TRBJ2-3; D call uncertain. There are 12 residues in the CDR3. The ends were cut back, 3 bases at V and 5 bases at J, with 6 bases in the middle. CDR3: CASSLSVDTQYF. The CDR3 DNA is TGTGCCAGCAGTTTGAGTGTAGATACGCAGTATTTT.

Remarks on this clonotype: Being one base from a much bigger clone, this may be a read error. The rearrangement joins TRBV18 to TRBJ1-4; no clear D. This CDR3 is built from 14 residues. Germline CDR1 reads KGHSH; CDR2 reads LQKENI. The CDR3 DNA follows: TGTGCCAGCTCACCGTCGGCTCCCAATGAAAAACTGCTTTTT. Translation: CASSPSAPNEKLLF.

This clonotype was recorded at least ten times. This sequence joins TRBV28 and TRBJ2-5; 9 nucleotides match TRBD1. In germline, CDR1 is MDHEN, CDR2 SYDVKM. This CDR3 has 14 amino acids. J lost 5 bases, V lost 7 bases, and 8 bases had no gene match. CDR3 nucleotides: TGTGCCAGCACTCGGGACAGGGAGGGCGAGACCCAGTACTTC. Protein: CASTRDREGETQYF.

V and J are TRBV11-1 and TRBJ2-5; D uncertain. Trimming removed 0 bases at V and 2 bases at J, with 10 bases between. This CDR3 comprises 15 residues. CDR1 SGHAT and CDR2 FQDESV come from the germline V gene (reference sequence). CDR3 bases: TGTGCCAGCAGCTTAGCGAGTACAATACAAGAGACCCAGTACTTC. It specifies CASSLASTIQETQYF.

This chain connects TRBV6-1 to TRBJ2-1; tentatively, D is TRBD2 (5 bases). CDR1 is MNHNS, CDR2 SASEGT, per germline. The CDR3 is 13 residues long. V was cut by 5 bases and J by 6 bases, with 11 bases left in between. CDR3: CASSTDRGNEQFF. Written as DNA, the CDR3 is TGTGCCAGCAGTACTGACCGGGGCAATGAGCAGTTCTTC.

This clonotype turned up a few times. The CDR3 protein is CASSVSGGLAGGEQYF. The CDR3 DNA follows: TGTGCCAGCAGCGTCTCCGGAGGACTAGCGGGAGGTGAGCAGTACTTC. V usage is TRBV7-3 and J usage is TRBJ2-7; 14 bases line up with TRBD2. This CDR3 comprises 16 residues. CDR1 is SGHTA, CDR2 FQGTGA, per germline. The junction had 10 bases not matched to a gene; V was cut back by 5 bases and J by 7 bases.

This clonotype was recorded many times. The chain joins TRBV28 to TRBJ1-5; 9 nucleotides line up with TRBD1. Per the germline V gene, CDR1 is MDHEN and CDR2 is SYDVKM. V dropped 5 bases and J dropped 5; count of bases not matched to a gene: 25. The CDR3 covers 21 residues. The CDR3 is CASSGRIGDRAFSGPYQPQHF. The CDR3 region has the DNA TGTGCCAGCAGTGGTAGGATCGGGGACAGGGCATTTTCTGGGCCGTATCAGCCCCAGCATTTT. Looking up the rest from reference TRBV28 and TRBJ1-5 gives the full variable domain: DVKVTQSSRYLVKRTGEKVFLECVQDMDHENMFWYRQDPGLGLRLIYFSYDVKMKEKGDIPEGYSVSREKKERFSLILESASTNQTSMYLCASSGRIGDRAFSGPYQPQHFGDGTRLSIL.